Listed here is a single T cell receptor (beta chain). The CDR3 covers 14 residues. Germline CDR1 SGHAT, CDR2 FQNNGV. Trimming cost V 3 bases and J 5 bases, with 13 bases left between them. This sample was included in a study of blood T cell repertoires in COVID-19. In the study overall: Donors in the United States, Italy and Spain gave samples during acute or convalescent COVID-19. PBMCs, B-cell-depleted T cells, or T cells provided the cDNA or gDNA that made up the material.

Recruits, aged about 18 to 95 years, lived in 20 to 30 US areas. Per the original methods: How many nucleated cells were present was estimated from reference gene primer amplification. Clones were read by immunoSEQ multiplex PCR, and TCRdb kept only the in-frame ones, dropping some. V and J calls and clone size come straight from that table; D and trimming were deduced from the DNA. The sample has approximately 180,000 clones; 85% to 90% are singletons. V gene TRBV11-2 combines with J gene TRBJ2-5; D might be TRBD1 (5 bases). Sequenced material: PBMCs or T cells enriched from blood (not recorded which). This sequence was found in a middle-aged woman with acute COVID-19. DNA of the CDR3: TGTGCCAGCAGCTTTCGCAGGGCCCAGGAGACCCAGTACTTC. The encoded protein is CASSFRRAQETQYF.